Listed below are T cell receptor beta chains from one sample, sequenced in a study of cytomegalovirus exposure and HLA in healthy donors. Measured with immunoSEQ multiplex PCR; TCRdb has only the in-frame clones, and not every one. The table shows some 140,000 clones, with around 80% occurring only once. The sequenced material came from PBMCs. The source is a woman in her forties or fifties in good health and CMV-seropositive. The CDR3 runs from the conserved cysteine through the conserved F or W. A D gene is named only where the DNA matches it firmly. Clone sizes are given selectively: once, few, many, or a class where the clone is expanded.

cdr3_nt: TGTGCCAGCAGCTTGCAAACAGGGGGCTATGGCTACACCTTC
cdr3_aa: CASSLQTGGYGYTF
clone_size: -
v_call: TRBV11-2
j_call: TRBJ1-2
d_call: TRBD1

cdr3_nt: TGTGCCAGCAGTTACTCTCAGGGCTATCAGCCCCAGCATTTT
cdr3_aa: CASSYSQGYQPQHF
clone_size: -
v_call: TRBV6-6
j_call: TRBJ1-5
d_call: -

cdr3_nt: TGTGCCAGCAGCCCGACAGGGGGCAAAGAAAAACTGTTTTTT
cdr3_aa: CASSPTGGKEKLFF
clone_size: -
v_call: TRBV7-2
j_call: TRBJ1-4
d_call: TRBD1

cdr3_nt: TGTGCCAGCAGTCCCCCCGGGGGTGGGGAGACCCAGTACTTC
cdr3_aa: CASSPPGGGETQYF
clone_size: -
v_call: TRBV9
j_call: TRBJ2-5
d_call: -

cdr3_nt: TGTGCCAGCAGCCAAGAGGGCAGCAGGACTAATGAAAAACTGTTTTTT
cdr3_aa: CASSQEGSRTNEKLFF
clone_size: -
v_call: TRBV4-2
j_call: TRBJ1-4
d_call: -

cdr3_nt: TGTGCCAGCAGTGACTCGAGGAGAGGCTATGGCTACACCTTC
cdr3_aa: CASSDSRRGYGYTF
clone_size: -
v_call: TRBV6-4
j_call: TRBJ1-2
d_call: -

cdr3_nt: TGTGCCAGCAGCCCGGTCACCGGGGAGCTGTTTTTT
cdr3_aa: CASSPVTGELFF
clone_size: -
v_call: TRBV7-3
j_call: TRBJ2-2
d_call: -

cdr3_nt: TGTGCCAGCAGCCCCGGGGGGGGACAGGGGGCGATTCAGCCCCAGCATTTT
cdr3_aa: CASSPGGGQGAIQPQHF
clone_size: -
v_call: TRBV28
j_call: TRBJ1-5
d_call: TRBD1

cdr3_nt: TGTGCCAGCAGCCAGGACAGAGATCAGCCCCAGCATTTT
cdr3_aa: CASSQDRDQPQHF
clone_size: few
v_call: TRBV4-2
j_call: TRBJ1-5
d_call: -

cdr3_nt: TGTGCCAGCAGCACTCGCACTCCCTACGAGCAATACTTC
cdr3_aa: CASSTRTPYEQYF
clone_size: -
v_call: TRBV7-8
j_call: TRBJ2-5
d_call: -

cdr3_nt: TGTGCCAGCAGTCACAGGGGGCGAGGTCAGCCCCAGCATTTT
cdr3_aa: CASSHRGRGQPQHF
clone_size: -
v_call: TRBV19
j_call: TRBJ1-5
d_call: TRBD1

cdr3_nt: TGCGCCAACCCCACTGTCCTCTCTGGAAACACCATATATTTT
cdr3_aa: CANPTVLSGNTIYF
clone_size: -
v_call: TRBV5-1
j_call: TRBJ1-3
d_call: -

cdr3_nt: TGTGCCAGCCGCCAGGGGAGTGATAATTCACCCCTCCACTTT
cdr3_aa: CASRQGSDNSPLHF
clone_size: -
v_call: TRBV6-6
j_call: TRBJ1-6
d_call: -

cdr3_nt: TGCAGCGTTGAAGGCGGGGTGGGGGGTCCCGCAGATGAGCAGTTCTTC
cdr3_aa: CSVEGGVGGPADEQFF
clone_size: -
v_call: TRBV29-1
j_call: TRBJ2-1
d_call: -

cdr3_nt: TGCGCCAGCAGCCCCGGGACAGGGGCAGAGACCCAGTACTTC
cdr3_aa: CASSPGTGAETQYF
clone_size: -
v_call: TRBV5-1
j_call: TRBJ2-5
d_call: TRBD1

cdr3_nt: TGTGCCAGCAGTTATACTTCCGGGGATACGCAGTATTTT
cdr3_aa: CASSYTSGDTQYF
clone_size: -
v_call: TRBV7-9
j_call: TRBJ2-3
d_call: -

cdr3_nt: TGTGCCTGGAATCGACAGGTCTCTGGAAACACCATATATTTT
cdr3_aa: CAWNRQVSGNTIYF
clone_size: -
v_call: TRBV30
j_call: TRBJ1-3
d_call: -

cdr3_nt: TGTGCCAGCAGTGAAACGACAGGGCCAGATACGCAGTATTTT
cdr3_aa: CASSETTGPDTQYF
clone_size: -
v_call: TRBV6-1
j_call: TRBJ2-3
d_call: TRBD1

cdr3_nt: TGTGCCACCAGCAGGACCGGGACAGGGGATGAAAAACTGTTTTTT
cdr3_aa: CATSRTGTGDEKLFF
clone_size: -
v_call: TRBV15
j_call: TRBJ1-4
d_call: TRBD1

cdr3_nt: TGTGCCAGCAGTGGGGCGCCTAAGACCGAGCAGTACTTC
cdr3_aa: CASSGAPKTEQYF
clone_size: -
v_call: TRBV2
j_call: TRBJ2-7
d_call: -

cdr3_nt: TGTGCCAGCAGTTACGTAGCTTCCTACGAGCAGTACTTC
cdr3_aa: CASSYVASYEQYF
clone_size: -
v_call: TRBV2
j_call: TRBJ2-7
d_call: -

cdr3_nt: TGTGCCAGCACCCCAGGGGGCTGGACAGATACGCAGTATTTT
cdr3_aa: CASTPGGWTDTQYF
clone_size: -
v_call: TRBV6-1
j_call: TRBJ2-3
d_call: TRBD1

cdr3_nt: TGTGCCAGCAGTTTAAGCCTTCGGGGCACTGAAGCTTTCTTT
cdr3_aa: CASSLSLRGTEAFF
clone_size: -
v_call: TRBV28
j_call: TRBJ1-1
d_call: -

cdr3_nt: TGTGCCAGCTCATGGGAGGGTGGGGGCAATCAGCCCCAGCATTTT
cdr3_aa: CASSWEGGGNQPQHF
clone_size: -
v_call: TRBV18
j_call: TRBJ1-5
d_call: -

cdr3_nt: TGTGCCAGCAGCCCACGGACAGGGGGCTCCGAAAACGAGCAGTACTTC
cdr3_aa: CASSPRTGGSENEQYF
clone_size: once
v_call: TRBV7-9
j_call: TRBJ2-7
d_call: TRBD1

cdr3_nt: TGTGCCAGCTCCGGGACAGGAGGCGATGAGCAGTTCTTC
cdr3_aa: CASSGTGGDEQFF
clone_size: -
v_call: TRBV7-6
j_call: TRBJ2-1
d_call: TRBD1

cdr3_nt: TGTGCCAGCAACCACTTCGACAGGGTCAGTGACTACGAGCAGTACTTC
cdr3_aa: CASNHFDRVSDYEQYF
clone_size: -
v_call: TRBV2
j_call: TRBJ2-7
d_call: TRBD1